The 28 T cell receptor beta chains presented below share a single source sample, sequenced in a study of blood T cell repertoires in COVID-19. Profiled with immunoSEQ multiplex PCR; TCRdb holds only in-frame clones, not every one. Found here are some 340,000 clones, around 88% of them singletons; the top ten hold just under 3%. The sequencing input was peripheral blood. The receptors stem from a man aged 25-45 years with active or convalescent COVID-19.

The chain is built from TRBV9 and TRBJ1-4; D call uncertain. V was shortened by 3 bases and J by 11 bases, with 20 bases between the two germline ends. This CDR3 has 15 amino acids. The V gene's germline CDR1 is SGDLS and CDR2 YYNGEE. CDR3 residues: CASSDGREGRRKLFF. In DNA form, the CDR3 reads TGTGCCAGCAGCGACGGACGGGAAGGTAGGAGGAAACTGTTTTTT. Together with reference TRBV9 and TRBJ1-4, the CDR3 gives the full variable domain: DSGVTQTPKHLITATGQRVTLRCSPRSGDLSVYWYQQSLDQGLQFLIQYYNGEERAKGNILERFSAQQFPDLHSELNLSSLELGDSALYFCASSDGREGRRKLFFGSGTQLSVL.

The V gene is TRBV19, the J gene TRBJ1-5; D perhaps matches TRBD1 (5 bases). The ends were cut back, 5 bases at V and 3 bases at J, with 11 bases in the middle. Per the germline V gene, CDR1 is LNHDA and CDR2 is SQIVND (reference sequence). The CDR3 spans 14 residues. The CDR3 sequence is CASSRQGINQPQHF. The CDR3 bases are TGTGCCAGTAGTCGTCAGGGTATCAATCAGCCCCAGCATTTT.

The V gene is TRBV2, the J gene TRBJ1-1, with 9 bases matching TRBD1. Losses at the gene ends were 6 bases for V and 1 base for J; bases not matched to a gene: 6. CDR3 length: 15 amino acids. CDR1 is SNHLY, CDR2 FYNNEI, per germline. CDR3 DNA: TGTGCCAGCAGGGTAAACAGGGGGCCGAACACTGAAGCTTTCTTT. It translates to CASRVNRGPNTEAFF.

CDR3 sequence: CASSLASAAVRYNSPLHF. The CDR3 bases are TGTGCCAGCAGCTTAGCGTCGGCGGCCGTCCGATATAATTCACCCCTCCACTTT. The chain links TRBV7-9 to TRBJ1-6; D ambiguous. V shed 0 bases and J shed 4 bases, with 16 bases lying between them. The germline V gene has CDR1 SEHNR and CDR2 FQNEAQ (reference sequence). The CDR3 loop spans 18 amino acids.

The chain couples TRBV7-8 to TRBJ2-2; D might be TRBD2 (6 bases). CDR3 length: 17 residues. From germline, CDR1 is SGHVS and CDR2 FQNEAQ. Trimming cost V 2 bases and J 5 bases, with 18 bases left between them. DNA for the CDR3: TGTGCCAGCAGCTTATCTACTAGCCCATTGTTTACCGGGGAGCTGTTTTTT. It translates to CASSLSTSPLFTGELFF. The variable domain in full, with the rest retrieved from reference TRBV7-8 and TRBJ2-2, is GAGVSQSPRYKVAKRGQDVALRCDPISGHVSLFWYQQALGQGPEFLTYFQNEAQLDKSGLPSDRFFAERPEGSVSTLKIQRTQQEDSAVYLCASSLSTSPLFTGELFFGEGSRLTVL.

This chain uses TRBV4-3 with TRBJ2-7, with TRBD1 identical over 8 bases. The CDR3 consists of 15 residues. Germline lookup yields CDR1 LGHNA and CDR2 YSLEER. V was pared by 4 bases and J by 3 bases, with 8 bases of the junction left unmatched. CDR3 in DNA: TGCGCCAGCAGCCCCGGCAGGGGGCTGGTCTACGAGCAGTACTTC. Translation gives CASSPGRGLVYEQYF.

This chain uses TRBV24-1 with TRBJ1-5, with unresolved D. The germline V gene has CDR1 KGHDR and CDR2 SFDVKD. This CDR3 comprises 15 residues. The germline V and J ends were trimmed by 3 bases and 0 bases, with 8 bases remaining between them. The CDR3 DNA follows: TGTGCCACCAGTGATCCCGGGAATAGCAATCAGCCCCAGCATTTT. Translation gives CATSDPGNSNQPQHF.

This chain links TRBV7-2 with TRBJ2-2, with 8 bases matching TRBD2. CDR3 length: 15 amino acids. From germline, CDR1 is SGHTA and CDR2 FQGNSA. Trimming took 5 bases from V and 1 from J; bases not matched to a gene: 3. CDR3 nucleotide sequence: TGTGCCAGCAGCATCACTAGCGGGAACACCGGGGAGCTGTTTTTT. The encoded protein is CASSITSGNTGELFF.

The chain joins TRBV19 to TRBJ2-3; 10 bases are a match to TRBD2. With V trimmed by 5 bases and J by 4 bases, 9 bases remained unmatched. Germline V CDR1 and CDR2: LNHDA, SQIVND (reference sequence). This CDR3 is built from 16 residues. The CDR3 sequence: CASSAPTSGGADTQYF. The CDR3 DNA sequence: TGTGCCAGTAGTGCCCCTACGAGCGGGGGGGCAGATACGCAGTATTTT.

The rearrangement joins TRBV6-5 to TRBJ2-7, with D perhaps matching TRBD2 (5 bases). The CDR3 runs 14 residues. V shed 1 base and J shed 3 bases, with 10 bases lying between them. Germline loops: CDR1 MNHEY, CDR2 SVGAGI. CDR3 sequence: CASSYFRGSYEQYF. CDR3 sequence (DNA): TGTGCCAGCAGTTACTTTCGGGGAAGCTACGAGCAGTACTTC.

J is TRBJ2-3 and V is TRBV6-2 or TRBV6-3; 7 nucleotides line up with TRBD1. The V segment lost 6 bases and the J segment 0 bases; nucleotides outside the gene matches: 18. The CDR3 is 19 amino acids. Germline loops: CDR1 MNHEY, CDR2 SVGEGT. This CDR3 reads CASSTQYPGTATSTDTQYF. The CDR3 DNA reads as TGTGCCAGCAGCACTCAGTATCCCGGGACAGCAACTAGCACAGATACGCAGTATTTT.

The V and J genes are TRBV5-5 and TRBJ2-2; 12 bases align to TRBD2. Germline V gene data show CDR1 as SGHKS and CDR2 as YYEKEE (reference sequence). The CDR3 has 18 residues. With V trimmed by 3 bases and J by 1 base, 7 bases remained unmatched. The CDR3 bases are TGTGCCAGCAGCTGGGGTCAGGGACTAGCGGGGAACACCGGGGAGCTGTTTTTT. It yields the protein CASSWGQGLAGNTGELFF. The full variable domain, completed using reference TRBV5-5 and TRBJ2-2, is DAGVTQSPTHLIKTRGQQVTLRCSPISGHKSVSWYQQVLGQGPQFIFQYYEKEERGRGNFPDRFSARQFPNYSSELNVNALLLGDSALYLCASSWGQGLAGNTGELFFGEGSRLTVL.

V gene TRBV7-3 combines with J gene TRBJ1-1; tentatively, D is TRBD1 (6 bases). CDR3 length: 14 residues. V lost 1 base, J lost 7 bases, and 13 bases lay in between. The V gene's germline CDR1 is SGHTA and CDR2 FQGTGA. CDR3 bases: TGTGCCAGCAGCTTAAATACAGGGAGGGGTGAAGCTTTCTTT. Translated, it gives CASSLNTGRGEAFF. Full variable domain (rest looked up from reference TRBV7-3 and TRBJ1-1): GAGVSQTPSNKVTEKGKYVELRCDPISGHTALYWYRQSLGQGPEFLIYFQGTGAADDSGLPNDRFFAVRPEGSVSTLKIQRTERGDSAVYLCASSLNTGRGEAFFGQGTRLTVV.

This clone was seen just once. This rearrangement joins TRBV28 to TRBJ2-1, with 11 nucleotides matching TRBD2. V was pared by 6 bases and J by 1 base, with 8 bases of the junction left unmatched. This CDR3 comprises 17 residues. Germline CDR1 reads MDHEN; CDR2 reads SYDVKM. In DNA, the CDR3 is TGTGCCAGCAGGTCTGCCAGGACTAGCGGGTCCTACAATGAGCAGTTCTTC. Encoded protein: CASRSARTSGSYNEQFF.

The rearrangement links TRBV19 to TRBJ2-2, with D uncertain. V lost 3 bases and J lost 0, with 8 bases in between. The germline CDR1 and CDR2 sequences are LNHDA and SQIVND (reference sequence). This CDR3 contains 15 residues. CDR3 protein: CASSMGRSNTGELFF. CDR3 DNA sequence: TGTGCCAGTAGTATGGGCAGATCGAACACCGGGGAGCTGTTTTTT.

This clone was observed a few times. This chain's CDR3 is CAWKGRTGGNTIYF. CDR3 nucleotides: TGTGCCTGGAAGGGCAGGACAGGCGGAAACACCATATATTTT. The gene calls are TRBV30 and TRBJ1-3, with TRBD1 identical over 7 bases. CDR1 is GTSNPN, CDR2 SVGIG, per germline (reference sequence). The CDR3 spans 14 residues. J was trimmed by 4 bases and V by 4 bases; bases with no gene match: 7.

This clone was found a few times. The genes are TRBV9 and TRBJ2-1; 12 bases match TRBD2. J was trimmed by 0 bases and V by 4 bases; bases with no gene match: 14. Germline values: CDR1 SGDLS, CDR2 YYNGEE. There are 20 residues in the CDR3. The chain's CDR3 is CASSIRGGLAGHSSYNEQFF. The CDR3, as DNA: TGTGCCAGCAGCATTCGAGGGGGACTAGCGGGCCATAGCTCCTACAATGAGCAGTTCTTC.

The DNA of the CDR3 is TGTGCCAGCTCGGACACAGCTAACTATGGCTACACCTTC. Translated: CASSDTANYGYTF. The chain combines TRBV6-6 with TRBJ1-2, with D perhaps TRBD1 (5 bases). Germline-derived CDR1 and CDR2 are MNHNY and SVGAGI (reference sequence). V was trimmed by 8 bases and J by 0 bases, leaving 10 bases between them. This CDR3 has 13 amino acids.

The V gene is TRBV9, the J gene TRBJ2-3; 10 nucleotides line up with TRBD2. CDR1 and CDR2 (germline): SGDLS, YYNGEE. The CDR3 consists of 15 residues. V dropped 3 bases and J dropped 6; count of bases not matched to a gene: 7. CDR3 sequence (DNA): TGTGCCAGCAGCGAAAGCGGGGGGGCCTCCGATACGCAGTATTTT. Its translation is CASSESGGASDTQYF.

V gene TRBV30 combines with J gene TRBJ2-7, with D possibly being TRBD2 (5 bases). This CDR3 region has 12 residues. Germline CDR1 is GTSNPN and CDR2 is SVGIG (reference sequence). The V and J ends lost 5 bases and 3 bases respectively, with 11 bases between them. Here the CDR3 DNA reads TGTGCCTGGGACGGACTGGGCTACGAGCAGTACTTC. Translated: CAWDGLGYEQYF.

This sequence joins TRBV12-3 or TRBV12-4 and TRBJ1-4, with D unresolved. V was cut by 10 bases and J by 5 bases, with 14 bases left in between. The CDR3 has 13 amino acids. The CDR3 loop is CAISPGANEKLFF. The CDR3 DNA is TGTGCCATCTCCCCCGGAGCCAATGAAAAACTGTTTTTT.

This sequence joins TRBV7-8 and TRBJ1-1, with 7 bases identical to TRBD1. Germline assignment: CDR1 SGHVS and CDR2 FQNEAQ. This CDR3 region has 17 residues. V dropped 1 base and J dropped 0; count of bases not matched to a gene: 8. CDR3: CASSLEFVGQMNTEAFF. The CDR3, as DNA: TGTGCCAGCAGCTTAGAATTCGTGGGACAGATGAACACTGAAGCTTTCTTT.

CDR3 protein: CASSTRTSGRSYEQYF. The CDR3 DNA is TGTGCCAGCAGTACACGGACTAGCGGTCGTTCCTACGAGCAGTACTTC. V and J are TRBV27 and TRBJ2-7, with 10 nucleotides matching TRBD2. The CDR3 totals 16 residues. Germline V CDR1 and CDR2: MNHEY, SMNVEV (reference sequence). Trimming at V came to 5 bases and at J to 1 base, leaving 8 bases not matched to a gene.

V and J are TRBV4-1 and TRBJ2-2; TRBD1 matches 8 bases. From germline, CDR1 is MGHRA and CDR2 YSYEKL. The CDR3 extends over 15 amino acids. The J segment lost 6 bases and the V segment lost 3 bases, leaving 6 bases of the junction unmatched. The CDR3 is CASSQVQGAAGELFF. The CDR3 nucleotides read TGCGCCAGCAGCCAGGTTCAGGGGGCCGCCGGGGAGCTGTTTTTT.

CDR3: CASSPRLDRYWGYTF. The CDR3 coding sequence is TGTGCCAGCAGTCCACGACTCGACAGGTATTGGGGCTACACCTTC. This rearrangement joins TRBV27 to TRBJ1-2; weak D call: TRBD1 (6 bases). Between the trimmed V and J ends, which lost 5 bases and 8 bases, there was a span of 21 bases. Germline values: CDR1 MNHEY, CDR2 SMNVEV (reference sequence). The CDR3 extends over 15 amino acids.

The rearrangement joins TRBV27 to TRBJ1-2; 7 nucleotides match TRBD1. V shed 3 bases and J 7 bases; nucleotides not matched to a gene: 11. Germline V gives CDR1 MNHEY, CDR2 SMNVEV (reference sequence). The CDR3 is 15 amino acids. The CDR3 nucleotides read TGTGCCAGCAGTTTCAACGAGGGACAGTGGTCTGGCTACACCTTC. It codes for CASSFNEGQWSGYTF.

The V call is TRBV4-1, the J call TRBJ2-1; 8 bases fit TRBD2. CDR1 and CDR2 from the germline V gene are MGHRA and YSYEKL. Trimming took 3 bases from V and 4 from J; bases not matched to a gene: 5. The CDR3 runs 15 residues. DNA for the CDR3: TGCGCCAGCAGCCACGGACTAGCACCGTACAATGAGCAGTTCTTC. Protein sequence: CASSHGLAPYNEQFF.

This clone was seen a handful of times. The chain couples TRBV21-1 to TRBJ1-6; the DNA was not used to check the table's D call, TRBD1. TRBV21-1 has pseudogene status. CDR3 length equals 15 residues. The CDR3 region is CASSTPGQANSPLHF. The CDR3 DNA is TGTGCCAGCAGCACACCGGGACAGGCTAATTCACCCCTCCACTTT.